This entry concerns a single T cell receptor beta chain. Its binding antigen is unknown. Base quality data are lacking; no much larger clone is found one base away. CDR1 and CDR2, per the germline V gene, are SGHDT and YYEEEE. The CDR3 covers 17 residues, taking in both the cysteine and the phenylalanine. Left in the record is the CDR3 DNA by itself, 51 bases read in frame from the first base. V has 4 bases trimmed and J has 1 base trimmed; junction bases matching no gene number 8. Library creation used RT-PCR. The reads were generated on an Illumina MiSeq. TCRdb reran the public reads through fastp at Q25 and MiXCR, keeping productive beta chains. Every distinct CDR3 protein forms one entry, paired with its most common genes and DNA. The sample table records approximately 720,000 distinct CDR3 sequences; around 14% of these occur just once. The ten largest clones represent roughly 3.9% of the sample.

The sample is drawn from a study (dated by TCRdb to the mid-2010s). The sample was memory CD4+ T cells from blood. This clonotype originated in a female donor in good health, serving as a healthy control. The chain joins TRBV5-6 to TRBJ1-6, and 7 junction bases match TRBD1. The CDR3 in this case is CASSQTGTSSYNSPLHF. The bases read TGTGCCAGCAGCCAGACAGGGACGTCTTCCTATAATTCACCCCTCCACTTT.